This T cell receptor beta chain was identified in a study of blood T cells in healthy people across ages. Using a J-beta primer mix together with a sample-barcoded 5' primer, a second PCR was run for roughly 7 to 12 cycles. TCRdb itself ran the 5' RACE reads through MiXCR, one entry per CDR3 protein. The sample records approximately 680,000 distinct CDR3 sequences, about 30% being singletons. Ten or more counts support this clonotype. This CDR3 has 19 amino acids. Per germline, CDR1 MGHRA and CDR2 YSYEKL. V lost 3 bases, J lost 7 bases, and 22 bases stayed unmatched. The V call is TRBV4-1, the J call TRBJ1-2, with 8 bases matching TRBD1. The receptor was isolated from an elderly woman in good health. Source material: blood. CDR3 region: CASSQELQFNRGYKGGYTF. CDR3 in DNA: TGCGCCAGCAGCCAGGAGCTACAATTTAACAGGGGGTATAAGGGTGGCTACACCTTC.